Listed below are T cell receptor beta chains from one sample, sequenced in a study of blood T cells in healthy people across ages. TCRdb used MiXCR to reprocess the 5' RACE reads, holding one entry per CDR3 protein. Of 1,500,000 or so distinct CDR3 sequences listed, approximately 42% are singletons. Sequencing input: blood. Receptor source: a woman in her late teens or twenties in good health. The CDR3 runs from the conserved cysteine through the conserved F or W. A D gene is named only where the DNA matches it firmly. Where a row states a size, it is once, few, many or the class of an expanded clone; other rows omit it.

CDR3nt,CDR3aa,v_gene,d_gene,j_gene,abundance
TGCAGTGCCCCAAATAAGAAGCGGCAGACCAAAGAGCAGTTCTTC,CSAPNKKRQTKEQFF,TRBV20-1,-,TRBJ2-1,-
TGTGCCAGCAGTTTATCGGGGGCGGTCAGCACTGAAGCTTTCTTT,CASSLSGAVSTEAFF,TRBV27,-,TRBJ1-1,once
TGCAGTGCTAGAGTGCCTCCGGGACTCAGCCACAATGAGCAGTACTTC,CSARVPPGLSHNEQYF,TRBV20-1,-,TRBJ2-5,-
TGTGCCAGCAGTTACGCGGCGGCGGAGACCCAGTACTTC,CASSYAAAETQYF,TRBV6-5,-,TRBJ2-5,-
TGCGCCAGCAGCCAAATCCTAACAGATACGCAGTATTTT,CASSQILTDTQYF,TRBV4-3,-,TRBJ2-3,-
TGCGGGGGGGCGGGAATCGTATATGGCGAGCAGTACTTC,CGGAGIVYGEQYF,TRBV20-1,-,TRBJ2-7,-
TGCGCCAGCAGCCAAGTCGCTCACAGGGACCATGAAAAACTGTTTTTT,CASSQVAHRDHEKLFF,TRBV4-1,-,TRBJ1-4,-
TGTGCCAGCAGTACCACGCACAGGGGCGATGAGCAGTACTTC,CASSTTHRGDEQYF,TRBV6-5,TRBD1,TRBJ2-7,once
TGTGCCAGCAGTCCAACTCCGGGACTAGACTACAATGAGCAGTACTTC,CASSPTPGLDYNEQYF,TRBV27,TRBD2,TRBJ2-7,-
TGTGCCAGTAGTCAGACTACAGGGGGGACCTACAATGAGCAGTTCTTC,CASSQTTGGTYNEQFF,TRBV19,TRBD1,TRBJ2-1,few
TGTGCCACCAGTGATATACAGGGTAACGGGGAGCTGTTTTTT,CATSDIQGNGELFF,TRBV24-1,-,TRBJ2-2,-
TGTGCCAGCAGACCAGGGTTTTCAAACTATGGCTACACCTTC,CASRPGFSNYGYTF,TRBV7-9,-,TRBJ1-2,-
TGTGCCAGCAAGGGCAGTTTGTACAATGAGCAGTTCTTC,CASKGSLYNEQFF,TRBV6-2/TRBV6-3,-,TRBJ2-1,-
TGCGCCAGCAGCCCCGGCAGTAGCACTGAAGCTTTCTTT,CASSPGSSTEAFF,TRBV5-1,-,TRBJ1-1,-
TGCGCCAGCAGCTTGTTTGCGGAGAGCACAGATACGCAGTATTTT,CASSLFAESTDTQYF,TRBV5-1,-,TRBJ2-3,many
TGTGCCAGCAGCTTAGAGGCCCCCTTAGCCTCTACCTGCAATGAGCAGTTCTTC,CASSLEAPLASTCNEQFF,TRBV11-2,-,TRBJ2-1,-
TGTGCCAGTAGACAGTTTGGCGGAAGCACAGATACGCAGTATTTT,CASRQFGGSTDTQYF,TRBV19,-,TRBJ2-3,-
TGTGCCACCTCCCGTGTAATCCGAACTAATGAAAAACTGTTTTTT,CATSRVIRTNEKLFF,TRBV15,-,TRBJ1-4,-
TGTGCCAGCAGGTCTCAGGGTTTCGCCTACGAGCAGTACTTC,CASRSQGFAYEQYF,TRBV28,-,TRBJ2-7,-
TGTGCCAGCAGCGTAGGCAGGGTCAAGGAGAACACTGAAGCTTTCTTT,CASSVGRVKENTEAFF,TRBV9,-,TRBJ1-1,-
TGTGCCAGCAGTTACAGGTCGATCCGACCCGACTCCTACGAGCAGTACTTC,CASSYRSIRPDSYEQYF,TRBV6-2/TRBV6-3,-,TRBJ2-7,-
TGTGCCGGCACCAACGGGGGGACGGGACGATCCTACGAGCAGTACTTC,CAGTNGGTGRSYEQYF,TRBV28,TRBD2,TRBJ2-7,-
TGTGCCAGCAGTTACACAGGTCGGATGGGGAACACTGAAGCTTTCTTT,CASSYTGRMGNTEAFF,TRBV6-5,-,TRBJ1-1,few
TGTGCCAGCAGCGCCCGGGACAGTAGGAATTCACCCCTCCACTTT,CASSARDSRNSPLHF,TRBV2,TRBD1,TRBJ1-6,-
TGCAGCGCGGCCTTACAGGGTCCCTCCTACGAGCAGTACTTC,CSAALQGPSYEQYF,TRBV29-1,-,TRBJ2-7,-
TGCAGTGCTAGACGGCGGGAGGCAGCCTACAATGAGCAGTACTTC,CSARRREAAYNEQYF,TRBV20-1,TRBD2,TRBJ2-7,-
TGTGCCAGCAGCGTAGTGGTCCCCGGGGAGCTGTTTTTT,CASSVVVPGELFF,TRBV9,-,TRBJ2-2,-
TGTGCCAGCAGCTTCCGGGACCGGGCGGCCTACACCTTC,CASSFRDRAAYTF,TRBV5-6,-,TRBJ1-2,-
TGTGCCAGCAGCTTAGGCGGTGGAAGATACGCTTCACCCCTCCACTTT,CASSLGGGRYASPLHF,TRBV7-2,-,TRBJ1-6,-
TGTGCCAGCAGCTTAGAGGGGGCCAGTTCAGATACGCAGTATTTT,CASSLEGASSDTQYF,TRBV7-9,TRBD1,TRBJ2-3,-
TGTGCCAGCACCGGGGCGGACAGGACCTACGAGCAGTACTTC,CASTGADRTYEQYF,TRBV11-2,TRBD1,TRBJ2-7,-
TGTGCCAGCAGTGGCCCTTCCAGGACAGGGGATAGGGTGACCCAGTACTTC,CASSGPSRTGDRVTQYF,TRBV28,TRBD1,TRBJ2-5,-
TGTGCCATCAGCCCCTCGGAGAACTATGGCTACACCTTC,CAISPSENYGYTF,TRBV10-3,-,TRBJ1-2,few
TGTGCCAGCAGCGTAGTAGGGCTAGATTTCACAGATACGCAGTATTTT,CASSVVGLDFTDTQYF,TRBV9,-,TRBJ2-3,few
TGTGCCAGCAGGGGGAATTTTAGGTACGATGAGCAGTTCTTC,CASRGNFRYDEQFF,TRBV2,-,TRBJ2-1,-
TGTGCCACAACGGGTGCAGATACGCAGTATTTT,CATTGADTQYF,TRBV10-3,-,TRBJ2-3,-
TGTGCCAGCAGTTTACTGACAGGGGGTATCAATGAGCAGTTCTTC,CASSLLTGGINEQFF,TRBV12-3/TRBV12-4,TRBD1,TRBJ2-1,-
TGCAGCGCCCCCAGGTTAGCGGGGGGGCCAGGCAATGAGCAGTTCTTC,CSAPRLAGGPGNEQFF,TRBV29-1,TRBD2,TRBJ2-1,few
TGTGCCAGCAGCTTAGGGTCACCGGGAGCTGAAGCTTTCTTT,CASSLGSPGAEAFF,TRBV7-8,-,TRBJ1-1,once
TGTGCCAGCAGCTTACTCGGTTATTCACCCCCCCACTTT,CASSLLGYSPPHF,TRBV11-2,-,TRBJ1-6,-
TGCGCCAGCAGCCAAGAAAGGGGGGCATACGAGCAGTACTTC,CASSQERGAYEQYF,TRBV4-3,-,TRBJ2-7,-
TGTGCCAGCAGCCAGGTTAAGGGACATCACTACGAGCAGTACTTC,CASSQVKGHHYEQYF,TRBV14,-,TRBJ2-7,once
TGTGCCAGCAGCTCCGGGAGGGAGCTGGCAGATACGCAGTATTTT,CASSSGRELADTQYF,TRBV7-2,TRBD2,TRBJ2-3,-